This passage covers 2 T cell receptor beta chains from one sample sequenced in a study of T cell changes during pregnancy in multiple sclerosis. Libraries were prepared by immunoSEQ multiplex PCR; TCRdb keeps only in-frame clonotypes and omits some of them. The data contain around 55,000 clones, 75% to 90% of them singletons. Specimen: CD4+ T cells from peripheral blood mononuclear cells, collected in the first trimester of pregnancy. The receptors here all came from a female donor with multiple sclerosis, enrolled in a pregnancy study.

CDR3 loop: CASSLSGGAGEKLFF. CDR3 nucleotide sequence: TGTGCCAGCAGTCTTTCGGGGGGCGCAGGGGAAAAACTGTTTTTT. The chain is built from TRBV9 and TRBJ1-4; a weak D match, TRBD1 (6 bases). V lost 5 bases, J lost 8 bases, and 19 bases lay in between. Germline V gene lookup returns CDR1 SGDLS and CDR2 YYNGEE. This CDR3 contains 15 residues.

The CDR3 here is CASSPPFLADSYNEQFF. The CDR3 bases are TGTGCCAGCTCACCACCGTTCCTAGCGGACTCCTACAATGAGCAGTTCTTC. V is TRBV18 and J is TRBJ2-1, with 7 bases that match TRBD2. CDR1 KGHSH and CDR2 LQKENI come from the germline V gene. Trimming cost V 0 bases and J 0 bases; bases outside gene matches: 5. There are 17 residues in the CDR3.